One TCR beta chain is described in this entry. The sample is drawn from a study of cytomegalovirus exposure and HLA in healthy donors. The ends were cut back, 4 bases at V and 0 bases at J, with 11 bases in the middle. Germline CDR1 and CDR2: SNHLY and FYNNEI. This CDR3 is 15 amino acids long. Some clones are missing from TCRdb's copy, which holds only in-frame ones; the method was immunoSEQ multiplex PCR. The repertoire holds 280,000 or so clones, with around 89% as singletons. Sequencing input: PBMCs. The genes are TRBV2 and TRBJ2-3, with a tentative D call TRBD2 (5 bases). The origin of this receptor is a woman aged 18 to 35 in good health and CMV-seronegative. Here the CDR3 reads CASSASRPSTDTQYF. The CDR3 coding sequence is TGTGCCAGCAGTGCTAGCAGACCTAGCACAGATACGCAGTATTTT.